This passage covers 16 T cell receptor beta chains from one sample sequenced in a study of cytotoxic CD8 clonotypes in ibrutinib-treated CLL. Data came from immunoSEQ multiplex PCR; TCRdb stores just in-frame clones and leaves some out. This sample has 200,000 to 250,000 clones, with 70% found just once. Sequenced here: PBMCs, sampled after 12 months of ibrutinib treatment. These receptors were taken from a human donor with chronic lymphocytic leukemia.

The rearrangement joins TRBV29-1 to TRBJ1-2; TRBD1 agrees at 7 bases. Germline-derived CDR1 and CDR2 are SQVTM and ANQGSEA. This CDR3 has 12 amino acids. Losses at the gene ends were 7 bases for V and 6 bases for J; bases not matched to a gene: 8. CDR3 nucleotide sequence: TGCAGCGAAGTCGACAGGGTTGATGGCTACACCTTC. It is translated as CSEVDRVDGYTF.

The chain is built from TRBV7-2 and TRBJ2-1, with 7 bases lining up with TRBD2. J lost 13 bases, V lost 3 bases, and 18 bases had no gene match. Germline CDR1 and CDR2: SGHTA and FQGNSA. This CDR3 has 16 residues. The CDR3 loop is CASSLALVGSGVLQFF. The CDR3, as DNA: TGTGCCAGCAGCTTGGCTCTTGTGGGCAGCGGGGTTTTACAGTTCTTC.

The chain has TRBV2 and TRBJ2-7; D possibly corresponds to TRBD1 (6 bases). Trimming shortened V by 5 bases and J by 2 bases, and 13 bases separated the two germline ends. The CDR3 extends over 14 amino acids. In germline, CDR1 is SNHLY, CDR2 FYNNEI. DNA of the CDR3: TGTGCCAGCAGTTACTCAACAGGGCCCTACGAGCAGTACTTC. It encodes CASSYSTGPYEQYF.

CDR3 sequence: CASSGGLAGLYNEQFF. The DNA for the CDR3 is TGCGCCAGCAGCGGGGGACTAGCGGGGTTATACAATGAGCAGTTCTTC. The chain carries TRBV5-1 and TRBJ2-1; 13 bases agree with TRBD2. CDR3 length: 16 amino acids. From germline, CDR1 is SGHRS and CDR2 YFSETQ. The J segment lost 4 bases and the V segment lost 4 bases, leaving 5 bases of the junction unmatched. The complete variable domain, with remaining parts taken from reference TRBV5-1 and TRBJ2-1, reads KAGVTQTPRYLIKTRGQQVTLSCSPISGHRSVSWYQQTPGQGLQFLFEYFSETQRNKGNFPGRFSGRQFSNSRSEMNVSTLELGDSALYLCASSGGLAGLYNEQFFGPGTRLTVL.

This clone has just one count. This chain connects TRBV16 to TRBJ2-2; D uncertain. This CDR3 has 12 residues. Germline-derived CDR1 and CDR2 are KGHSY and FQNENV. Trimming stripped 0 bases from V and 9 bases from J, with 5 bases between. The CDR3 DNA follows: TGTGCCAGCAGCCAATCGGGTCGGGAGCTGTTTTTT. It translates to CASSQSGRELFF.

This clone was observed a handful of times. V and J are TRBV6-5 and TRBJ1-2, with TRBD1 as a possible D gene (6 bases). The germline V gene encodes CDR1 MNHEY and CDR2 SVGAGI. This CDR3 spans 13 amino acids. Between the trimmed V and J ends, which lost 4 bases and 6 bases, there was a span of 12 bases. CDR3 in amino acids: CASSFSTGDGYTF. CDR3 sequence (DNA): TGTGCCAGCAGTTTTTCGACAGGCGATGGCTACACCTTC.

The chain couples TRBV7-2 to TRBJ2-3; D unclear. The V and J ends lost 3 bases and 5 bases respectively, with 12 bases between them. The germline CDR1 and CDR2 sequences are SGHTA and FQGNSA. The CDR3 contains 14 residues. The CDR3 reads CASSFSRLGDTQYF. The CDR3 bases are TGTGCCAGCAGCTTTTCCCGGCTGGGAGATACGCAGTATTTT.

V gene TRBV5-1 combines with J gene TRBJ2-1; a weak D match, TRBD2 (6 bases). The germline CDR1 and CDR2 sequences are SGHRS and YFSETQ. V shed 3 bases and J shed 9 bases, with 16 bases lying between them. The CDR3 totals 14 residues. This chain's CDR3 is CASSWDARGTEQFF. CDR3 sequence (DNA): TGCGCCAGCAGCTGGGACGCCCGGGGGACTGAGCAGTTCTTC.

V usage is TRBV6-5 and J usage is TRBJ2-7; D unclear. Germline assignment: CDR1 MNHEY and CDR2 SVGAGI. V dropped 7 bases and J dropped 4 bases, with 2 bases sitting between them. The CDR3 contains 9 residues. This chain's CDR3 is CASKYEQYF. For the CDR3, the DNA is TGTGCCAGCAAATACGAGCAGTACTTC.

V is TRBV6-5 and J is TRBJ2-7; TRBD2 might be the D (6 bases). In germline, CDR1 is MNHEY, CDR2 SVGAGI. Trimming pared 0 bases from V and 0 bases from J, leaving 12 bases between. The CDR3 sequence is 16 residues long. The CDR3 sequence: CASSYSASASSYEQYF. In nucleotides, the CDR3 is TGTGCCAGCAGTTACTCGGCTAGCGCAAGCTCCTACGAGCAGTACTTC.

As DNA, the CDR3 is TGTGCCAGCAGCTCACAAAGTTGGACAGGGGAGGAAGCTTTCTTT. Translated: CASSSQSWTGEEAFF. The chain is built from TRBV7-6 and TRBJ1-1; the match to TRBD1 covers 9 bases. The germline V gene has CDR1 SGHVS and CDR2 FNYEAQ. This CDR3 is 15 amino acids long. J was trimmed by 8 bases and V by 4 bases; bases with no gene match: 11.

This rearrangement joins TRBV11-2 to TRBJ1-1, with D maybe TRBD1 (5 bases). Germline lookup yields CDR1 SGHAT and CDR2 FQNNGV. Trimming removed 0 bases at V and 4 bases at J, with 12 bases between. There are 15 residues in the CDR3. The CDR3 DNA is TGTGCCAGCAGCTTAGATTTGGGGGGTGGCACTGAAGCTTTCTTT. This codes for CASSLDLGGGTEAFF.

In its sample, this clone was seen a few times. The chain is built from TRBV18 and TRBJ1-2; D is possibly TRBD1 (5 bases). Germline V CDR1 and CDR2: KGHSH, LQKENI. V was shortened by 6 bases and J by 2 bases, with 16 bases between the two germline ends. CDR3 length: 15 amino acids. The CDR3 DNA follows: TGTGCCAGCTCCCCAGGAAGGGACTCCAACTATGGCTACACCTTC. Residues: CASSPGRDSNYGYTF.

CDR3 DNA sequence: TGTGCCAGCAGCTCGGTCGGGACAGATCACCAAGAGACCCAGTACTTC. Its translation is CASSSVGTDHQETQYF. The V and J genes are TRBV5-4 and TRBJ2-5; 7 bases fit TRBD1. The CDR3 is 16 amino acids. After removal of 3 bases from V and 0 bases from J, the junction contained 8 bases not matched to a gene. Germline-derived CDR1 and CDR2 are SGHNT and YYREEE (reference sequence).

J is TRBJ1-4 and V is TRBV5-1; D is uncertain. CDR1 is SGHRS, CDR2 YFSETQ, per germline. V was trimmed by 2 bases and J by 0 bases, leaving 11 bases between them. CDR3 length equals 16 residues. DNA for the CDR3: TGCGCCAGCAGCTTCTTGGGCACAACAACTAATGAAAAACTGTTTTTT. It codes for CASSFLGTTTNEKLFF.

The chain uses TRBV4-1 and TRBJ2-5; 7 bases match TRBD2. The germline V gene encodes CDR1 MGHRA and CDR2 YSYEKL. This CDR3 contains 15 residues. The junction had 8 bases not matched to a gene; V was cut back by 4 bases and J by 3 bases. CDR3 residues: CASSRVGAGEETQYF. CDR3 DNA sequence: TGCGCCAGCAGCCGGGTCGGGGCGGGAGAAGAGACCCAGTACTTC.